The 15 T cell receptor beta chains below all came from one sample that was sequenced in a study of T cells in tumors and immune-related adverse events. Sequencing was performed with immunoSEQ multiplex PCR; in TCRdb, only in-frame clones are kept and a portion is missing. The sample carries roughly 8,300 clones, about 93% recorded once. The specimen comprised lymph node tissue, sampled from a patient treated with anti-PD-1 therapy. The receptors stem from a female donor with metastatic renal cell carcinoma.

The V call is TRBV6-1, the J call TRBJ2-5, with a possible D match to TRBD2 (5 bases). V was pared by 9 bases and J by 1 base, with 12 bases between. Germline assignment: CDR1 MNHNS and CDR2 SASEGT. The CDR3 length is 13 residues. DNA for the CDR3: TGTGCCAGTCGGAGCGGTCTCCAAGAGACCCAGTACTTC. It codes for CASRSGLQETQYF.

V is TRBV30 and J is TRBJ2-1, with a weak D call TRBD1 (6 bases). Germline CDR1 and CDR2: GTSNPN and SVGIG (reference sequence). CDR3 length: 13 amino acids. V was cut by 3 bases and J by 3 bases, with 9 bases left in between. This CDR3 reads CAWSGQLYNEQFF. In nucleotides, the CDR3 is TGTGCCTGGAGCGGACAGCTCTACAATGAGCAGTTCTTC.

The CDR3 DNA reads TGTGCCACCAGCAGAGGTGACAGGGGAGGAACCACTGAAGCTTTCTTT. Translated, it gives CATSRGDRGGTTEAFF. The chain recombines TRBV15 with TRBJ1-1; 8 positions agree with TRBD1. Germline assignment: CDR1 LNHNV and CDR2 YYDKDF (reference sequence). The J segment lost 4 bases and the V segment lost 1 base, leaving 8 bases of the junction unmatched. The CDR3 has 16 amino acids.

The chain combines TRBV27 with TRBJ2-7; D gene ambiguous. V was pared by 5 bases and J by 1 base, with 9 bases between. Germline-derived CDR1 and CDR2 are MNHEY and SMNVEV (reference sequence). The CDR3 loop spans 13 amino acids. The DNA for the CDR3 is TGTGCCAGCAGTATAACAAGGTCCTACGAGCAGTACTTC. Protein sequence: CASSITRSYEQYF.

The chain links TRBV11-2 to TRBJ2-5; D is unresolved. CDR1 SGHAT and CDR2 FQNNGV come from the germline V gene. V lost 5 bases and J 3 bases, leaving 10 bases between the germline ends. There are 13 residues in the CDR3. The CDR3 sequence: CASSPELKETQYF. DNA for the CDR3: TGTGCCAGCAGCCCAGAACTTAAAGAGACCCAGTACTTC.

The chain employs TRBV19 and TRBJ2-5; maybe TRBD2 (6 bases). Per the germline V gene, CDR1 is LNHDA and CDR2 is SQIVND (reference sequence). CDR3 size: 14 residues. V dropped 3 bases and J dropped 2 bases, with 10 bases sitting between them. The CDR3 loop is CASSIGGDQETQYF. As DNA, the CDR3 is TGTGCCAGTAGTATTGGCGGGGATCAAGAGACCCAGTACTTC.

The CDR3 DNA is TGTGCCAGCAGCAGGGAAAGCGGGGCGGCGACCCAGTACTTC. It yields the protein CASSRESGAATQYF. The J gene is TRBJ2-5, the V gene TRBV7-9; TRBD2 agrees at 7 bases. Trimming took 5 bases from V and 7 from J; bases not matched to a gene: 10. Per germline, CDR1 SEHNR and CDR2 FQNEAQ (reference sequence). The CDR3 extends over 14 amino acids.

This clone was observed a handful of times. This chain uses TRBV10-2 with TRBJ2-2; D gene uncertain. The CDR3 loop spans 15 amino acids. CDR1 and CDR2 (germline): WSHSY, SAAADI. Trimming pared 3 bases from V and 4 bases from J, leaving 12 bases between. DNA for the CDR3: TGCGCCAGCAGTGATCGGGTCCCCAGCACCGGGGAGCTGTTTTTT. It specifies CASSDRVPSTGELFF.

The chain's CDR3 is CASSQEVGSGGHTGELFF. CDR3 bases: TGTGCCAGCAGCCAAGAGGTGGGGAGCGGGGGCCACACCGGGGAGCTGTTTTTT. This chain uses TRBV4-2 with TRBJ2-2; the match to TRBD2 covers 8 bases. J was trimmed by 3 bases and V by 0 bases; bases with no gene match: 9. There are 18 residues in the CDR3. Germline V gene data show CDR1 as LGHNA and CDR2 as YNFKEQ.

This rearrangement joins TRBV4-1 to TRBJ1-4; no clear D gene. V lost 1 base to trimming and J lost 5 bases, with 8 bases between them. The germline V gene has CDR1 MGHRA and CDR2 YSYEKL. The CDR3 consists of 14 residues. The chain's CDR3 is CASSQGGINEKLFF. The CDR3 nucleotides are TGCGCCAGCAGCCAAGGAGGGATAAATGAAAAACTGTTTTTT.

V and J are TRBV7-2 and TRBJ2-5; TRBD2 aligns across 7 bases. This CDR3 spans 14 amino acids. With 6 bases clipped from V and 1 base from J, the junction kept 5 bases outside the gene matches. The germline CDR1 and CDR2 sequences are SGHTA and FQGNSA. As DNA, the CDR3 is TGTGCCAGCAGGCCAGGGACTATCCAAGAGACCCAGTACTTC. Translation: CASRPGTIQETQYF.

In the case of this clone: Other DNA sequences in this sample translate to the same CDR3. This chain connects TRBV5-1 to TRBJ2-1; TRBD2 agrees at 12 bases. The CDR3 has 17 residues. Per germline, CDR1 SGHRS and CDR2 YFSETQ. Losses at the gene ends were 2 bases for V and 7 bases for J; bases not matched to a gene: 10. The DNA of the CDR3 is TGCGCCAGCAGCTTTATGGGACTAGCGGGCGTCTATAATGAGCAGTTCTTC. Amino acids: CASSFMGLAGVYNEQFF.

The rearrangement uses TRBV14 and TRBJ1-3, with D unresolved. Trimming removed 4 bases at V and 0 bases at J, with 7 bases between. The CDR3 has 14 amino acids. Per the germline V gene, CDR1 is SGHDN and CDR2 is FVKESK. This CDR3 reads CASSLGISGNTIYF. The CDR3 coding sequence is TGTGCCAGCAGCCTAGGGATCTCTGGAAACACCATATATTTT.

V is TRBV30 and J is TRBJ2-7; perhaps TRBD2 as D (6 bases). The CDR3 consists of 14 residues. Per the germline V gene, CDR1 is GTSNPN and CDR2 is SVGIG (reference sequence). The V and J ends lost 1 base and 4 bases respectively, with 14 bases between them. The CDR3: CAWSGMEGKYEQYF. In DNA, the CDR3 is TGTGCCTGGAGTGGGATGGAGGGGAAGTACGAGCAGTACTTC.

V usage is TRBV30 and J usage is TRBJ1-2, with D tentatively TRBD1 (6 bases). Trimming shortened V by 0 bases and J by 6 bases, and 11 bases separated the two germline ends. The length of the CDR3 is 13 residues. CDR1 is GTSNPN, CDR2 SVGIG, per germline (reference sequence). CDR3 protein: CAWSVLRGDGYTF. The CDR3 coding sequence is TGTGCCTGGAGTGTACTCAGGGGAGATGGCTACACCTTC.